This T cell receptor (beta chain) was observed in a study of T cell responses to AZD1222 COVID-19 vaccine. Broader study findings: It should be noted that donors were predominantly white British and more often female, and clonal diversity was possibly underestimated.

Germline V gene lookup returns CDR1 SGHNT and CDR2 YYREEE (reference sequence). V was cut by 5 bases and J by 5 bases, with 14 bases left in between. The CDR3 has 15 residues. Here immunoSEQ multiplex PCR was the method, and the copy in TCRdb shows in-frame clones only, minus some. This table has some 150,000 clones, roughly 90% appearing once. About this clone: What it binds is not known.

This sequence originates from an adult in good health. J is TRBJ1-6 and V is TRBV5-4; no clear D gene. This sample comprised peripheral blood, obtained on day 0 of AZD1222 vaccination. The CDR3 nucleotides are TGTGCCAGCAGTCCCCGGACGGGAGATAATTCACCCCTCCACTTT. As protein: CASSPRTGDNSPLHF.